These 4 T cell receptor beta chains were sequenced from one sample in a study of blood T cell repertoires in COVID-19. Assay used: immunoSEQ multiplex PCR; TCRdb lists only in-frame clones, some missing. Of 250,000 to 300,000 clones listed, roughly 86% are singletons. The material sequenced was peripheral blood. These receptor sequences come from a man between 18 and 29 years old with active or convalescent COVID-19.

This chain links TRBV28 with TRBJ1-5; no clear D gene. V dropped 6 bases and J dropped 1 base, with 10 bases sitting between them. Germline V gives CDR1 MDHEN, CDR2 SYDVKM. The length of the CDR3 is 14 residues. The CDR3 DNA follows: TGTGCCAGCAGATTCGGAGAGAGCAATCAGCCCCAGCATTTT. Translating it yields CASRFGESNQPQHF.

The sample holds one count of this clone. V is TRBV19 and J is TRBJ1-5; D not certain. V was cut by 3 bases and J by 2 bases, with 11 bases left in between. Germline V gene sequence: CDR1 LNHDA, CDR2 SQIVND (reference sequence). The CDR3 is 15 amino acids. The CDR3 reads CASSITGFGNQPQHF. The CDR3 coding sequence is TGTGCCAGTAGTATCACTGGTTTCGGCAATCAGCCCCAGCATTTT. Full variable domain (rest looked up from reference TRBV19 and TRBJ1-5): DGGITQSPKYLFRKEGQNVTLSCEQNLNHDAMYWYRQDPGQGLRLIYYSQIVNDFQKGDIAEGYSVSREKKESFPLTVTSAQKNPTAFYLCASSITGFGNQPQHFGDGTRLSIL.

The CDR3: CASSPGIGSYEQYF. CDR3 in DNA: TGTGCCAGTAGTCCGGGGATAGGTTCCTACGAGCAGTACTTC. The chain has TRBV19 and TRBJ2-7, with D perhaps matching TRBD2 (5 bases). The CDR3 runs to 14 residues. Deletions cut 5 bases from V and 1 base from J, with 12 bases between. Germline loops: CDR1 LNHDA, CDR2 SQIVND (reference sequence).

The chain joins TRBV28 to TRBJ1-2; maybe TRBD1 (5 bases). The CDR3 extends over 12 amino acids. Germline V gene sequence: CDR1 MDHEN, CDR2 SYDVKM. Trimming took off 10 bases at V and 4 bases at J, with 13 bases between the two ends. In DNA, the CDR3 is TGTGCCACCCATTGGGGGGGCTATGGCTACACCTTC. Encoded protein: CATHWGGYGYTF.